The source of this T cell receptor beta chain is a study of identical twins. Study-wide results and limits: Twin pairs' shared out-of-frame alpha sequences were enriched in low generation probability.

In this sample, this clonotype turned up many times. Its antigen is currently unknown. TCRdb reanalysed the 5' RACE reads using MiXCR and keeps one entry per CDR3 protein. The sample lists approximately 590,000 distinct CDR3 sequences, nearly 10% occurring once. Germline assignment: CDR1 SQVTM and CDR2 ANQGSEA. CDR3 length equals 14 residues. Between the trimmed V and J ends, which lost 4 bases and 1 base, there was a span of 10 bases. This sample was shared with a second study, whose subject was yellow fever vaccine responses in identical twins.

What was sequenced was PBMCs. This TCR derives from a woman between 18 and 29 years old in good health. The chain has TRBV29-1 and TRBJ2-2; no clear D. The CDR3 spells CSVALTVNTGELFF. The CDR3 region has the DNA TGCAGCGTTGCCTTAACTGTGAACACCGGGGAGCTGTTTTTT.